Following are 20 T cell receptor beta chains from one sample sequenced in a study of response to subunit inactivated influenza vaccine. MiXCR, applied by TCRdb to the RT-PCR reads, yields one record per CDR3 protein. The sample has under 850,000 distinct CDR3 sequences; under 20% are singletons. This sample comprised PBMCs from blood, obtained about 5 days after vaccination. These receptor sequences come from a man between 45 and 60 years old who received an inactivated influenza vaccine.

This rearrangement joins TRBV4-2 to TRBJ2-7; 13 bases line up with TRBD2. The CDR3 consists of 16 residues. The germline CDR1 and CDR2 sequences are LGHNA and YNFKEQ. After removal of 0 bases from V and 7 bases from J, the junction contained 6 bases not matched to a gene. Here the CDR3 reads CASSQEGLAGVREQYF. The CDR3 nucleotides read TGTGCCAGCAGCCAAGAAGGACTAGCGGGGGTGAGAGAGCAGTACTTC.

This clonotype was counted at least ten times. The rearrangement links TRBV7-2 to TRBJ2-7, with a possible D match to TRBD1 (6 bases). Germline V lookup: CDR1 SGHTA, CDR2 FQGNSA. This CDR3 comprises 14 residues. V gave up 0 bases and J gave up 3 bases, with 9 bases separating them. CDR3 coding DNA: TGTGCCAGCAGCTTAGCGCCCAGGGGCTACGAGCAGTACTTC. Residues: CASSLAPRGYEQYF.

There are a few counts of this clonotype. V gene TRBV20-1 combines with J gene TRBJ1-6; D remains unclear. The V end lost 6 bases, the J end lost 7 bases, and 10 bases lay between the germline ends. Germline V lookup: CDR1 DFQATT, CDR2 SNEGSKA (reference sequence). This CDR3 is built from 12 residues. The DNA for the CDR3 is TGCAGTGCCCCGATTGTGAATTCACCCCTCCACTTT. Encoded protein: CSAPIVNSPLHF.

The chain has TRBV20-1 and TRBJ1-1, with no clear D. CDR1 is DFQATT, CDR2 SNEGSKA, per germline (reference sequence). Trimming took 4 bases from V and 7 from J, leaving 16 bases between them. The CDR3 is made up of 13 amino acids. This chain's CDR3 is CSANFGEAFEAFF. In DNA, the CDR3 is TGCAGTGCTAACTTCGGGGAAGCGTTTGAAGCTTTCTTT.

The V gene is TRBV9, the J gene TRBJ2-7, with 9 bases that match TRBD1. Germline lookup yields CDR1 SGDLS and CDR2 YYNGEE. V was clipped by 3 bases and J by 2 bases; unmatched bases: 6. This CDR3 spans 15 amino acids. This CDR3 is CASSATGGVTYEQYF. In DNA, the CDR3 is TGTGCCAGCAGCGCGACAGGGGGGGTCACCTACGAGCAGTACTTC.

The gene calls are TRBV9 and TRBJ2-1, with 9 positions matching TRBD1. V trimming: 6 bases; J trimming: 7 bases; junction bases outside the gene matches: 11. The CDR3 loop spans 15 amino acids. CDR1 SGDLS and CDR2 YYNGEE come from the germline V gene. The DNA of the CDR3 is TGTGCCAGCACCCTAGGGGGACAGGGTATAAATGAGCAGTTCTTC. Amino acids: CASTLGGQGINEQFF.

In this sample, this clonotype turned up a few times. The chain carries TRBV28 and TRBJ2-7; the D is unclear. The CDR3 has 13 residues. V was trimmed by 7 bases and J by 6 bases, leaving 16 bases between them. Germline V lookup: CDR1 MDHEN, CDR2 SYDVKM. CDR3 loop: CASIPGPNREQYF. As DNA, the CDR3 is TGTGCCAGCATACCTGGGCCGAACCGCGAGCAGTACTTC.

V gene TRBV11-2 combines with J gene TRBJ2-7; 7 bases line up with TRBD1. The germline V gene has CDR1 SGHAT and CDR2 FQNNGV. This CDR3 has 14 residues. Unmatched junction bases numbered 3, after V lost 1 base and J lost 3 bases. The CDR3 bases are TGTGCCAGCAGCTTAGGGGACAGACTCTACGAGCAGTACTTC. Translated, it gives CASSLGDRLYEQYF.

As DNA, the CDR3 is TGTGCCAGCAGAGTAGTTTCCAATGAGCAGTTCTTC. Translated, it gives CASRVVSNEQFF. The chain employs TRBV27 and TRBJ2-1; no clear D gene. This CDR3 is built from 12 residues. Germline V CDR1 and CDR2: MNHEY, SMNVEV (reference sequence). Trimming pared 6 bases from V and 6 bases from J, leaving 9 bases between.

This clonotype was seen only a few times. The CDR3 protein is CASSLVTGGLGELFF. In DNA, the CDR3 is TGTGCCAGCAGTTTAGTAACGGGAGGGCTCGGGGAGCTGTTTTTT. The chain employs TRBV12-3 or TRBV12-4 and TRBJ2-2; 8 bases fit TRBD2. This CDR3 has 15 residues. Trimming took 1 base from V and 7 from J; bases not matched to a gene: 5.

This clonotype was counted a few times. The V gene is TRBV29-1, the J gene TRBJ1-4, with unresolved D. V was trimmed by 8 bases and J by 7 bases, leaving 11 bases between them. CDR3 length: 11 amino acids. Germline lookup yields CDR1 SQVTM and CDR2 ANQGSEA. This CDR3 is CSSSVGEKLFF. CDR3 bases: TGCAGCTCGTCTGTGGGTGAAAAACTGTTTTTT.

The chain joins TRBV2 to TRBJ2-7; the D gene could be TRBD1 or TRBD2 (5 bases each). Trimming pared 4 bases from V and 10 bases from J, leaving 17 bases between. The germline CDR1 and CDR2 sequences are SNHLY and FYNNEI. CDR3 length: 13 residues. CDR3 amino acids: CASSVERKGVQYF. CDR3 DNA sequence: TGTGCCAGCAGTGTAGAGCGGAAAGGGGTTCAGTACTTC.

This clonotype was counted a few times. This chain uses TRBV6-2 or TRBV6-3 with TRBJ2-7, with 8 bases aligning to TRBD2. Germline V gene lookup returns CDR1 MNHEY and CDR2 SVGEGT. The CDR3 covers 14 residues. With V trimmed by 7 bases and J by 3 bases, 8 bases remained unmatched. CDR3 in DNA: TGTGCCAGCACCGGGGGGGGGCAGCTCTACGAGCAGTACTTC. It translates to CASTGGGQLYEQYF.

The J gene is TRBJ2-1, the V gene TRBV10-3, with 7 bases lining up with TRBD2. The germline V gene encodes CDR1 ENHRY and CDR2 SYGVKD. J was trimmed by 2 bases and V by 0 bases; bases with no gene match: 13. The CDR3 sequence is 19 residues long. The CDR3 protein is CAISESRGVPSGTYNEQFF. CDR3 nucleotides: TGTGCCATCAGTGAGTCGAGGGGTGTTCCTAGCGGAACCTACAATGAGCAGTTCTTC.

With regard to this clonotype: This may be a read error, as it is one base from a much larger clone. The chain employs TRBV12-3 or TRBV12-4 and TRBJ2-1, with D possibly being TRBD1 (5 bases). This CDR3 comprises 15 residues. V gave up 3 bases and J gave up 4 bases, with 13 bases separating them. The CDR3: CASSFRTWIYNEQFF. CDR3 DNA sequence: TGTGCCAGCAGTTTCCGGACATGGATTTACAATGAGCAGTTCTTC.

This clonotype was seen more than once but under ten times. The J gene is TRBJ2-1, the V gene TRBV9, with 11 bases matching TRBD2. The ends lost 4 bases at V and 0 bases at J; junction bases unmatched: 9. This CDR3 is built from 18 residues. Germline V gene sequence: CDR1 SGDLS, CDR2 YYNGEE. The CDR3 protein is CASSSNLAGGTSYNEQFF. CDR3 coding DNA: TGTGCCAGCAGCTCAAATCTAGCGGGAGGAACCTCCTACAATGAGCAGTTCTTC.

The V and J genes are TRBV10-3 and TRBJ1-1; D is undetermined. The length of the CDR3 is 13 residues. V shed 10 bases and J shed 1 base, with 13 bases lying between them. In germline, CDR1 is ENHRY, CDR2 SYGVKD. CDR3 sequence (DNA): TGTGCCACCGAGACCGCGGAGAACACTGAAGCTTTCTTT. This gives the protein CATETAENTEAFF.

The chain carries TRBV3-1 and TRBJ2-2; D uncertain. V was clipped by 4 bases and J by 8 bases, with 8 bases between them. In germline, CDR1 is LGHDT, CDR2 YNNKEL (reference sequence). The CDR3 totals 12 residues. The DNA for the CDR3 is TGTGCCAGCAGCCGCGGCGAAGGGGAGCTGTTTTTT. Its protein product is CASSRGEGELFF.

The chain employs TRBV7-2 and TRBJ1-5, with 9 bases identical to TRBD1. CDR3 length equals 14 residues. Germline V CDR1 and CDR2: SGHTA, FQGNSA. V shed 1 base and J 7 bases; nucleotides not matched to a gene: 2. The CDR3: CASSLVTGGQPQHF. The CDR3, as DNA: TGTGCCAGCAGCTTAGTTACAGGGGGCCAGCCCCAGCATTTT.

The chain is built from TRBV5-1 and TRBJ2-1; 9 positions match TRBD2. Trimming removed 0 bases from V and 8 bases from J; junction bases left unmatched: 6. The CDR3 runs 15 residues. CDR1 is SGHRS and CDR2 is YFSETQ in the germline V gene. The CDR3 bases are TGCGCCAGCAGCTTGGCCGGCGGGAGGGCGGATGAGCAGTTCTTC. The encoded protein is CASSLAGGRADEQFF.